The T cell receptor beta chain described here comes from a study of cytomegalovirus exposure and HLA in healthy donors. From germline, CDR1 is MNHEY and CDR2 SVGAGI. V shed 4 bases, J shed 8 bases, and the junction held 7 bases outside the gene matches. The CDR3 has 15 amino acids. This clone was picked up a small number of times. Antigen: not known. Overall study results and limits: Rarity characterized most TCR sequences, yet some public TCRs appeared in many donors. According to an earlier analysis, most TCR beta V segments yielded productive rearrangements about 90% or about 30% of the time.

Amplification used 60 Vbeta primers and 13 Jbeta primers. Here immunoSEQ multiplex PCR was the method, and the copy in TCRdb shows in-frame clones only, minus some. The sample holds 150,000 to 200,000 clones, roughly 80% seen once. The chain links TRBV6-5 to TRBJ1-4, with TRBD1 identical over 10 bases. The receptor was derived from a female donor in good health and CMV-seronegative. The specimen sequenced was PBMCs. This chain's CDR3 is CASSSDRGPGEKLFF. The CDR3, as DNA: TGTGCCAGCAGTTCAGACAGGGGGCCAGGAGAAAAACTGTTTTTT.